The 26 T cell receptor beta chains below all came from one sample that was sequenced in a study of T cells in Graves' hyperthyroidism and ophthalmopathy (dated 2019 in TCRdb). Receptor libraries were prepared by multiplex PCR. The instrument given in TCRdb is Illumina HiSeq 2000. TCR beta CDR3 regions were amplified from RNA transcripts. A first-round RT-PCR of the TCR CDR3 used the HTBI primer set with the Qiagen OneStep RT-PCR kit. Through fastp at Q25 and MiXCR, TCRdb rebuilt clones from the public reads, retaining in-frame beta chains. Each CDR3 protein gets just one entry, which takes the most common genes and DNA from the rows behind it. This sample comprises 450,000 to 650,000 distinct CDR3 sequences, approximately 15% of them detected only once. Roughly 7% of the sample is taken by the ten largest. The sample was blood. The receptor set was obtained from a woman between 18 and 29 years old with Graves' ophthalmopathy.

This clonotype was seen ten or more times. The chain carries TRBV11-3 and TRBJ2-2; TRBD1 matches 8 bases. The length of the CDR3 is 15 residues. V gave up 5 bases and J gave up 5 bases; unmatched junction bases: 7. Germline loops: CDR1 SGHNT, CDR2 YENEEA. The CDR3 is CASSPTGGRTGELFF. The CDR3 DNA is TGTGCCAGCAGCCCCACAGGGGGTCGGACCGGGGAGCTGTTTTTT.

This clonotype was picked up many times. This chain connects TRBV11-2 to TRBJ2-5; no clear D gene. The CDR3 has 13 amino acids. Trimming took 3 bases from V and 5 from J, leaving 10 bases between them. The germline CDR1 and CDR2 sequences are SGHAT and FQNNGV. Here the CDR3 DNA reads TGTGCCAGCAGCTTTATCGTGGGGGAGACCCAGTACTTC. Translation: CASSFIVGETQYF.

This clonotype was observed a few times. The rearrangement joins TRBV6-5 to TRBJ2-7; D gene unclear. CDR1 and CDR2 from the germline V gene are MNHEY and SVGAGI. Between the trimmed V and J ends, which lost 2 bases and 0 bases, there was a span of 11 bases. CDR3 length equals 15 residues. CDR3 protein: CASSYRRALSYEQYF. The CDR3, as DNA: TGTGCCAGCAGTTACCGACGCGCCCTCTCCTACGAGCAGTACTTC.

This clonotype was counted at least ten times. The chain links TRBV12-3 or TRBV12-4 to TRBJ1-5; TRBD1 is a possible D gene (6 bases). V lost 1 base, J lost 1 base, and 14 bases lay in between. The CDR3 is 17 residues long. The CDR3 reads CASSLGGFTGSNQPQHF. In DNA, the CDR3 is TGTGCCAGCAGTTTAGGGGGGTTTACAGGGAGCAATCAGCCCCAGCATTTT.

This clonotype was seen ten or more times. The chain uses TRBV7-9 and TRBJ2-3; TRBD2 aligns across 7 bases. V was pared by 5 bases and J by 4 bases, with 9 bases of the junction left unmatched. The CDR3 covers 15 residues. Per germline, CDR1 SEHNR and CDR2 FQNEAQ (reference sequence). CDR3 sequence: CASSPGRGNSDTQYF. The CDR3 DNA reads TGTGCCAGCAGCCCAGGGCGGGGGAACTCAGATACGCAGTATTTT.

This clonotype was counted a few times. V and J are TRBV6-1 and TRBJ2-5, with D possibly called TRBD1 or TRBD2 (5 bases each). This CDR3 has 15 residues. V was shortened by 6 bases and J by 2 bases, with 16 bases between the two germline ends. Germline CDR1 and CDR2: MNHNS and SASEGT. CDR3 sequence: CASRGTGRNQETQYF. The CDR3 bases are TGTGCCAGCAGAGGGACGGGGAGAAATCAAGAGACCCAGTACTTC.

The chain is built from TRBV9 and TRBJ2-3; D may be TRBD1 (6 bases). The germline V and J ends were trimmed by 0 bases and 3 bases, with 11 bases remaining between them. There are 15 residues in the CDR3. Germline CDR1 is SGDLS and CDR2 is YYNGEE. CDR3 in DNA: TGTGCCAGCAGCGTAGAAATAAGGGGGACAGATACGCAGTATTTT. Protein product: CASSVEIRGTDTQYF.

This clonotype came up many times. The chain has TRBV7-8 and TRBJ2-5, with no clear D. Trimming took 0 bases from V and 2 from J, leaving 10 bases between them. Germline-derived CDR1 and CDR2 are SGHVS and FQNEAQ. This CDR3 comprises 15 residues. In DNA form, the CDR3 reads TGTGCCAGCAGCTTAGCGTTCGGAGTTCAAGAGACCCAGTACTTC. This codes for CASSLAFGVQETQYF.

The chain couples TRBV18 to TRBJ1-1; D remains ambiguous. From germline, CDR1 is KGHSH and CDR2 LQKENI. This CDR3 has 15 residues. V lost 3 bases and J lost 1, with 12 bases in between. The CDR3 loop reads CASSPPGGKNTEAFF. In DNA, the CDR3 is TGTGCCAGCTCACCCCCAGGTGGGAAGAACACTGAAGCTTTCTTT.

This clonotype was recorded many times. This chain uses TRBV28 with TRBJ2-3, with TRBD1 as a possible D gene (6 bases). Trimming left V 4 bases short and J 2 bases short, with 25 bases between. This CDR3 is built from 19 residues. CDR1 and CDR2 (germline): MDHEN, SYDVKM. This chain's CDR3 is CASSSPYVGDTTITDTQYF. CDR3 DNA sequence: TGTGCCAGCAGTTCCCCCTACGTGGGGGACACCACTATCACAGATACGCAGTATTTT. The full variable domain, with the rest looked up from reference TRBV28 and TRBJ2-3, is DVKVTQSSRYLVKRTGEKVFLECVQDMDHENMFWYRQDPGLGLRLIYFSYDVKMKEKGDIPEGYSVSREKKERFSLILESASTNQTSMYLCASSSPYVGDTTITDTQYFGPGTRLTVL.

This clonotype was seen a few times. This chain joins TRBV14 and TRBJ1-3; D gene uncertain. Trimming stripped 1 base from V and 0 bases from J, with 13 bases between. The CDR3 contains 17 residues. Germline CDR1 reads SGHDN; CDR2 reads FVKESK. The CDR3 DNA is TGTGCCAGCAGCCAAGTCGTCGCCGGGATCTCTGGAAACACCATATATTTT. Translating gives CASSQVVAGISGNTIYF.

This clonotype was observed at least ten times. The rearrangement links TRBV30 to TRBJ1-2; 7 nucleotides match TRBD1. The CDR3 runs to 14 residues. Trimming removed 1 base from V and 2 bases from J; junction bases left unmatched: 4. Germline V gene lookup returns CDR1 GTSNPN and CDR2 SVGIG (reference sequence). This CDR3 reads CAWSAGTANYGYTF. CDR3 sequence (DNA): TGTGCCTGGAGTGCGGGGACAGCAAACTATGGCTACACCTTC.

This clonotype was counted only a few times. This sequence joins TRBV4-1 and TRBJ2-4; tentative D call: TRBD2 (6 bases). Germline CDR1 is MGHRA and CDR2 is YSYEKL. Trimming pared 1 base from V and 7 bases from J, leaving 11 bases between. This CDR3 has 14 amino acids. The CDR3 nucleotides read TGCGCCAGCAGCCAAGCGTCGGGAGCCAACATTCAGTACTTC. This codes for CASSQASGANIQYF.

The CDR3 spells CASSLGDRGSIYGYTF. CDR3 sequence (DNA): TGTGCCAGCAGTTTAGGGGACAGGGGGTCCATCTATGGCTACACCTTC. The chain recombines TRBV28 with TRBJ1-2; the match to TRBD1 covers 11 bases. J was trimmed by 4 bases and V by 2 bases; bases with no gene match: 6. The CDR3 is made up of 16 amino acids. Germline V CDR1 and CDR2: MDHEN, SYDVKM.

This clonotype was observed many times. The V call is TRBV5-8, the J call TRBJ2-7, with a tentative D call TRBD2 (7 bases). The germline V and J ends were trimmed by 1 base and 5 bases, with 16 bases remaining between them. This CDR3 region has 15 residues. CDR1 is SGHTS, CDR2 YDEGEE, per germline. This chain's CDR3 is CASSLIGGLWDEQYF. The CDR3, as DNA: TGTGCCAGCAGCTTGATCGGGGGGCTGTGGGACGAGCAGTACTTC. The variable domain in full, with the rest retrieved from reference TRBV5-8 and TRBJ2-7, is EAGVTQSPTHLIKTRGQQATLRCSPISGHTSVYWYQQALGLGLQFLLWYDEGEERNRGNFPPRFSGRQFPNYSSELNVNALELEDSALYLCASSLIGGLWDEQYFGPGTRLTVT.

Turning to this clonotype: A much larger clone lies a single base off, so this may be a read error. This rearrangement joins TRBV28 to TRBJ2-1, with TRBD2 as a possible D gene (6 bases). The CDR3 loop spans 15 amino acids. Per the germline V gene, CDR1 is MDHEN and CDR2 is SYDVKM. This CDR3 reads CASSLTLGPGDEQCF. As DNA, the CDR3 is TGTGCCAGCAGTCTTACCCTTGGACCGGGGGATGAGCAGTGCTTC.

In this sample, this clonotype turned up many times. The chain joins TRBV12-3 or TRBV12-4 to TRBJ1-1; D is possibly TRBD1 (6 bases). The CDR3 is 14 residues long. Trimming removed 3 bases at V and 3 bases at J, with 11 bases between. CDR3 DNA sequence: TGTGCCAGCAGTTTTAGGGGGGGGGACACTGAAGCTTTCTTT. It yields the protein CASSFRGGDTEAFF.

Here the CDR3 DNA reads TGTGCCAGCAGCGGGACTAGCTCAGCAGATACGCAGTATTTT. Translating gives CASSGTSSADTQYF. The V call is TRBV12-3 or TRBV12-4, the J call TRBJ2-3; 9 nucleotides match TRBD2. Trimming took 6 bases from V and 4 from J; bases not matched to a gene: 5. CDR3 length: 14 residues.

This clonotype has just a few counts. A single base separates this from a much larger clone, so it may be a read error. The chain joins TRBV7-9 to TRBJ2-5, with D uncertain. Germline V gives CDR1 SEHNR, CDR2 FQNEAQ (reference sequence). Trimming took 5 bases from V and 4 from J, leaving 5 bases between them. This CDR3 spans 11 amino acids. The CDR3 DNA reads as TGTGCCAGCAGCCCGACAGAGACCCAGTACTTC. Its translation: CASSPTETQYF. The whole variable domain, remainder taken from reference TRBV7-9 and TRBJ2-5, is DTGVSQNPRHKITKRGQNVTFRCDPISEHNRLYWYRQTLGQGPEFLTYFQNEAQLEKSRLLSDRFSAERPKGSFSTLEIQRTEQGDSAMYLCASSPTETQYFGPGTRLLVL.

In this sample, this clonotype turned up a few times. The chain is built from TRBV28 and TRBJ2-1; D ambiguous. V lost 6 bases and J 3 bases, leaving 21 bases between the germline ends. CDR1 and CDR2 from the germline V gene are MDHEN and SYDVKM. The CDR3 length is 17 residues. As DNA, the CDR3 is TGTGCCAGCAGGAAACGACGGTCCTTGTCCCTCTACAATGAGCAGTTCTTC. Its protein is CASRKRRSLSLYNEQFF. The complete variable domain, with remaining parts taken from reference TRBV28 and TRBJ2-1, reads DVKVTQSSRYLVKRTGEKVFLECVQDMDHENMFWYRQDPGLGLRLIYFSYDVKMKEKGDIPEGYSVSREKKERFSLILESASTNQTSMYLCASRKRRSLSLYNEQFFGPGTRLTVL.

This clonotype was counted ten times or more. As DNA, the CDR3 is TGTGCCAGCAGCTTAGTAGGGCAGGCAACTAATGAAAAACTGTTTTTT. This encodes CASSLVGQATNEKLFF. The chain is built from TRBV28 and TRBJ1-4; D uncertain. This CDR3 region has 16 residues. Trimming shortened V by 6 bases and J by 0 bases, and 14 bases separated the two germline ends. Germline CDR1 and CDR2: MDHEN and SYDVKM.

This clonotype occurred many times. The chain combines TRBV16 with TRBJ2-1; D not certain. Trimming took 1 base from V and 6 from J, leaving 7 bases between them. Per germline, CDR1 KGHSY and CDR2 FQNENV. The length of the CDR3 is 13 residues. In DNA, the CDR3 is TGTGCCAGCAGCCAATTGTCCCCCAATGAGCAGTTCTTC. This sequence encodes CASSQLSPNEQFF. Supplemented by reference TRBV16 and TRBJ2-1, the full variable domain reads GEEVAQTPKHLVRGEGQKAKLYCAPIKGHSYVFWYQQVLKNEFKFLISFQNENVFDETGMPKERFSAKCLPNSPCSLEIQATKLEDSAVYFCASSQLSPNEQFFGPGTRLTVL.

This clonotype has ten or more counts. V and J are TRBV28 and TRBJ2-7, with 7 positions matching TRBD2. Germline V gives CDR1 MDHEN, CDR2 SYDVKM. With V trimmed by 3 bases and J by 3 bases, 17 bases remained unmatched. The CDR3 is 18 amino acids. The CDR3 reads CASSFGRDYRVLGYEQYF. Here the CDR3 DNA reads TGTGCCAGCAGTTTCGGCCGGGACTACCGAGTCCTAGGCTACGAGCAGTACTTC. Supplemented by reference TRBV28 and TRBJ2-7, the full variable domain reads DVKVTQSSRYLVKRTGEKVFLECVQDMDHENMFWYRQDPGLGLRLIYFSYDVKMKEKGDIPEGYSVSREKKERFSLILESASTNQTSMYLCASSFGRDYRVLGYEQYFGPGTRLTVT.

V usage is TRBV7-2 and J usage is TRBJ2-1; 11 bases align to TRBD1. The CDR3 spans 14 residues. Germline V lookup: CDR1 SGHTA, CDR2 FQGNSA. J gave up 10 bases and V 5 bases, and 7 bases lay outside the gene matches. The CDR3 DNA follows: TGTGCCAGCAGCCCCGGGACAGGGGGAAGGGAGCAGTTCTTC. Protein: CASSPGTGGREQFF. The variable domain in full, completed from reference TRBV7-2 and TRBJ2-1, reads GAGVSQSPSNKVTEKGKDVELRCDPISGHTALYWYRQSLGQGLEFLIYFQGNSAPDKSGLPSDRFSAERTGGSVSTLTIQRTQQEDSAVYLCASSPGTGGREQFFGPGTRLTVL.

This clonotype was detected ten times or more. The CDR3 sequence is CASSFFGRETQYF. The DNA for the CDR3 is TGTGCCAGCAGTTTTTTTGGACGGGAGACCCAGTACTTC. The chain combines TRBV28 with TRBJ2-5; D is undetermined. Germline CDR1 MDHEN, CDR2 SYDVKM. V gave up 3 bases and J gave up 5 bases, with 10 bases separating them. The CDR3 is 13 amino acids.

This clonotype showed up many times. CDR3 protein: CATGDRDNEAFF. The CDR3 DNA reads TGTGCCACCGGAGACAGGGATAATGAAGCTTTCTTT. The chain employs TRBV24-1 and TRBJ1-1, with TRBD1 identical over 7 bases. Germline V lookup: CDR1 KGHDR, CDR2 SFDVKD. The CDR3 totals 12 residues. V was clipped by 9 bases and J by 7 bases; unmatched bases: 7.